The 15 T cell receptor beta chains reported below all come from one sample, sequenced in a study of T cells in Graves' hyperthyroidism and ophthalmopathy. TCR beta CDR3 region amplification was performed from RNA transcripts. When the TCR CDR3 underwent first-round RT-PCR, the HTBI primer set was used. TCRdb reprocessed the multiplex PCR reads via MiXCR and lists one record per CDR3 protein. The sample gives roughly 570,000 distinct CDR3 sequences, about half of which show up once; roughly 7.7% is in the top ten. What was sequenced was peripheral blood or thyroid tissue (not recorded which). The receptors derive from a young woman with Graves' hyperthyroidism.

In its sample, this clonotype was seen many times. CDR3 coding DNA: TGCGCCAGCAGCGACATCAACACCGGGGAGCTGTTTTTT. Translating gives CASSDINTGELFF. V is TRBV10-1 and J is TRBJ2-2, with unresolved D. CDR1 is WNHNN and CDR2 is SYGVQD in the germline V gene (reference sequence). V was shortened by 6 bases and J by 2 bases, with 7 bases between the two germline ends. This CDR3 has 13 amino acids.

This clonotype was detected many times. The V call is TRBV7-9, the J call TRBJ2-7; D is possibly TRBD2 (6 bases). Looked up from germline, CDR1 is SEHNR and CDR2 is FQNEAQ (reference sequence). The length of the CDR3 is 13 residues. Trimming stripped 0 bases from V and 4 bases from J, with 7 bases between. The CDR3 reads CASSLALAYEQYF. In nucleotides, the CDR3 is TGTGCCAGCAGCTTAGCGCTAGCGTACGAGCAGTACTTC.

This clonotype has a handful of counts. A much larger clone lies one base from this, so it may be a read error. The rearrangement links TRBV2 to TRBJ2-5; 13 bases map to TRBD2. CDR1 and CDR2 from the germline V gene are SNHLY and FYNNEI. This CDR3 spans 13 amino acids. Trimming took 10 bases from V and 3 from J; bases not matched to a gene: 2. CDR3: CATGLAGKETQYF. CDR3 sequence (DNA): TGTGCCACGGGACTAGCGGGAAAAGAGACCCAGTACTTC. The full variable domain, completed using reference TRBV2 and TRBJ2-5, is EPEVTQTPSHQVTQMGQEVILRCVPISNHLYFYWYRQILGQKVEFLVSFYNNEISEKSEIFDDQFSVERPDGSNFTLKIRSTKLEDSAMYFCATGLAGKETQYFGPGTRLLVL.

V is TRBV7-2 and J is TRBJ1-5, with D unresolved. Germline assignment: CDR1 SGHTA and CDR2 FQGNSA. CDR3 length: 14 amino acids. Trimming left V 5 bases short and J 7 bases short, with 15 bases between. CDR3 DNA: TGTGCCAGCAGCCCTGAACGGGTGAGGCAGCCCCAGCATTTT. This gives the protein CASSPERVRQPQHF.

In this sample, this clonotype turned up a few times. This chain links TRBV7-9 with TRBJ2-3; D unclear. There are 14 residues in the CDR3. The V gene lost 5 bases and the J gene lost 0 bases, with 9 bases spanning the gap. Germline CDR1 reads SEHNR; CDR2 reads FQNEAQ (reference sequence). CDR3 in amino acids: CASSLDLSTDTQYF. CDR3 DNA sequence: TGTGCCAGCAGCCTAGACTTGAGCACAGATACGCAGTATTTT.

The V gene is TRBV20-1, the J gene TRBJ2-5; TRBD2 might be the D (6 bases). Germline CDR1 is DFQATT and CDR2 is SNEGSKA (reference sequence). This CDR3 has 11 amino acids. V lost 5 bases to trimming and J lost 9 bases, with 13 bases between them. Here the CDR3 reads CSAYDSGPQYF. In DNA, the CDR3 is TGCAGTGCTTACGATAGCGGACCCCAGTACTTC.

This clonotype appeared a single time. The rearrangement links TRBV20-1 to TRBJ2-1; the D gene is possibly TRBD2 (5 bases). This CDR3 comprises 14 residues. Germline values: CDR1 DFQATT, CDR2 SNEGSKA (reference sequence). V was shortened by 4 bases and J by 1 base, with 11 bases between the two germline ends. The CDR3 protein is CSANAGTSYNEQFF. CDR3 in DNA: TGCAGTGCTAATGCGGGTACATCCTACAATGAGCAGTTCTTC.

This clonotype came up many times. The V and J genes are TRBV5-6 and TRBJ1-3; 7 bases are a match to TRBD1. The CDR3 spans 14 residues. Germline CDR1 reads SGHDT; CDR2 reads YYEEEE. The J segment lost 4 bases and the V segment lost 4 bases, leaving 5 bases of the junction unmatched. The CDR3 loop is CASSTGVGGNTIYF. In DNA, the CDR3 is TGTGCCAGCAGCACAGGGGTTGGAGGAAACACCATATATTTT.

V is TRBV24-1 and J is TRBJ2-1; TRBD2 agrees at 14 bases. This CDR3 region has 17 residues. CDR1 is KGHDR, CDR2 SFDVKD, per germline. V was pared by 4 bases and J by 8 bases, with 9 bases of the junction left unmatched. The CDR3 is CATSDPGTSGSKDEQFF. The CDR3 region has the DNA TGTGCCACCAGTGACCCTGGGACTAGCGGGAGTAAAGATGAGCAGTTCTTC.

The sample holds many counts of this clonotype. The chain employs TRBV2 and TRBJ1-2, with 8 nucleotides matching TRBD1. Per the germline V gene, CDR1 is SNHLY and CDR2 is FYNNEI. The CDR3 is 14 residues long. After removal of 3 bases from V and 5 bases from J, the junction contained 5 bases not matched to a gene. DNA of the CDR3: TGTGCCAGCAGTGACATAGGACAGGGTTATGGCTACACCTTC. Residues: CASSDIGQGYGYTF.

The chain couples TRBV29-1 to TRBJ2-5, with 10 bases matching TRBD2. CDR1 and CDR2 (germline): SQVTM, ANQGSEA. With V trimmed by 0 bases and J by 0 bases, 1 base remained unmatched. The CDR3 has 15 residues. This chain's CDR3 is CSVEDGTSDQETQYF. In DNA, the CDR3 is TGCAGCGTTGAAGATGGGACTAGCGACCAAGAGACCCAGTACTTC.

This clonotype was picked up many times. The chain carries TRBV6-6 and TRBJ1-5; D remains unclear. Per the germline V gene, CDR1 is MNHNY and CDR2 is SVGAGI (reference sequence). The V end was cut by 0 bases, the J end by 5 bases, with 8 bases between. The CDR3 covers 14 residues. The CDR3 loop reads CASSYSGPDQPQHF. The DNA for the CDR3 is TGTGCCAGCAGTTACTCCGGGCCTGATCAGCCCCAGCATTTT.

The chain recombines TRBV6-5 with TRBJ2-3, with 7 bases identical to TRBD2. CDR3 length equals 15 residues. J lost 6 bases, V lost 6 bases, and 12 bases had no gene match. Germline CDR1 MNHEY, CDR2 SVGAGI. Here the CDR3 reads CASRPSRSGTDTQYF. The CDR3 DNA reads TGTGCCAGCAGACCGAGTAGGAGCGGGACTGATACGCAGTATTTT.

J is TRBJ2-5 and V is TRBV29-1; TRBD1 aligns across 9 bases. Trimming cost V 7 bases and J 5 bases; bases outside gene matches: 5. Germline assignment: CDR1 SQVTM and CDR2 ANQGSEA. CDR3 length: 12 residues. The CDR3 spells CSAPTGGETQYF. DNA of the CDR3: TGCAGCGCACCGACAGGGGGTGAGACCCAGTACTTC. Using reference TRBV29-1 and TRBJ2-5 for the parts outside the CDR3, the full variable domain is SAVISQKPSRDICQRGTSLTIQCQVDSQVTMMFWYRQQPGQSLTLIATANQGSEATYESGFVIDKFPISRPNLTFSTLTVSNMSPEDSSIYLCSAPTGGETQYFGPGTRLLVL.

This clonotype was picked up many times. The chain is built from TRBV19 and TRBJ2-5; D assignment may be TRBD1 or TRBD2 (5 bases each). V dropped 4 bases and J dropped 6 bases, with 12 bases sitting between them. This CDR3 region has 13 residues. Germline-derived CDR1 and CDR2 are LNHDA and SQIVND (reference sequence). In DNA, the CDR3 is TGTGCCAGTAGTACCGGTCCGGGACAGACCCAGTACTTC. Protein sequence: CASSTGPGQTQYF.